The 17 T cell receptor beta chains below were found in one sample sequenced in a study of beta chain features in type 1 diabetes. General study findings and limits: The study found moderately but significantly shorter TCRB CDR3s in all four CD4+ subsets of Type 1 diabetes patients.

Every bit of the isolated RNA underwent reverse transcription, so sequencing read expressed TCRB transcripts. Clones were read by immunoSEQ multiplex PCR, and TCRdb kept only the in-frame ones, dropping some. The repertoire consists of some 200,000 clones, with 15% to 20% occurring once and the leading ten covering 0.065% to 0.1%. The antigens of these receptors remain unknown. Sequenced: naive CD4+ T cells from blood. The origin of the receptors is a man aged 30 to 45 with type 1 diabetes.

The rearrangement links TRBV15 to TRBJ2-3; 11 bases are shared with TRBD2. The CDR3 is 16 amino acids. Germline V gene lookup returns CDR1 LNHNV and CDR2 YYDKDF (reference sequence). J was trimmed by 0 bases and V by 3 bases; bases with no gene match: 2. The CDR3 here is CATSRRLAGSTDTQYF. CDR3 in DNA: TGTGCCACCAGCAGGAGACTAGCGGGGAGCACAGATACGCAGTATTTT.

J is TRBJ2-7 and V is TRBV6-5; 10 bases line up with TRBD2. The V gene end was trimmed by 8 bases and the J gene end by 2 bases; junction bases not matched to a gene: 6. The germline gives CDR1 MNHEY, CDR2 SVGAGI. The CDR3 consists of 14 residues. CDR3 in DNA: TGTGCCAGCCGGAGGACTAGCGGCACCTACGAGCAGTACTTC. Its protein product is CASRRTSGTYEQYF.

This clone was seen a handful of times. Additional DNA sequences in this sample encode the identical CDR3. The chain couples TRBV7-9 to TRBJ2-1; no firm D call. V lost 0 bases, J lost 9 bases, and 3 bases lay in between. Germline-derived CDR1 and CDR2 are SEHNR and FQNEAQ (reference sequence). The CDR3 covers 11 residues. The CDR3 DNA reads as TGTGCCAGCAGCTTAGCCGGTGAGCAGTTCTTC. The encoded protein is CASSLAGEQFF.

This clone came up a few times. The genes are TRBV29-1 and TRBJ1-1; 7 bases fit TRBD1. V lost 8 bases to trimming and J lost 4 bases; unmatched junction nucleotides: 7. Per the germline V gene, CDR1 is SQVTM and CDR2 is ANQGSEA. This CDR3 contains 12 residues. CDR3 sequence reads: CSSTGSGTEAFF. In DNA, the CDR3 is TGCAGCTCGACAGGGAGCGGCACTGAAGCTTTCTTT.

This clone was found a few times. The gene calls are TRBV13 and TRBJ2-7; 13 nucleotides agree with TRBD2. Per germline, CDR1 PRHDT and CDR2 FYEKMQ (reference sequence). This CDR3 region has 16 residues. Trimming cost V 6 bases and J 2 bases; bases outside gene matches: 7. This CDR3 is CASRALTSGRPYEQYF. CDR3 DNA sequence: TGTGCCAGCAGGGCTCTGACTAGCGGGAGGCCCTACGAGCAGTACTTC. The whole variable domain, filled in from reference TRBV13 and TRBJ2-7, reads AAGVIQSPRHLIKEKRETATLKCYPIPRHDTVYWYQQGPGQDPQFLISFYEKMQSDKGSIPDRFSAQQFSDYHSELNMSSLELGDSALYFCASRALTSGRPYEQYFGPGTRLTVT.

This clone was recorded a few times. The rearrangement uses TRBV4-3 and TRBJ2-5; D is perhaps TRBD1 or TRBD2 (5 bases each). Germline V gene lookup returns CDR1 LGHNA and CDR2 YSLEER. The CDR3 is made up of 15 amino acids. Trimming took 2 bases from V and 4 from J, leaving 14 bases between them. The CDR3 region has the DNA TGCGCCAGCAGCCAAACCGGGACGGCCCTAGAGACCCAGTACTTC. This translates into CASSQTGTALETQYF.

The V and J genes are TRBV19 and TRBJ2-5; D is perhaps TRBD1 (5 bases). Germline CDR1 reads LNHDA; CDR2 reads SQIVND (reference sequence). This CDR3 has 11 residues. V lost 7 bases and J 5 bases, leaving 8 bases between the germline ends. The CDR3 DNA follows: TGTGCCAGTATTGCAGGGGAGACCCAGTACTTC. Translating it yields CASIAGETQYF.

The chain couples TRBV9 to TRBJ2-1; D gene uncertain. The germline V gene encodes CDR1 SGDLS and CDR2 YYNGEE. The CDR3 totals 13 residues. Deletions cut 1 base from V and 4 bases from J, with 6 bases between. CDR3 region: CASSVTLYNEQFF. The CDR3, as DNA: TGTGCCAGCAGCGTAACCCTTTACAATGAGCAGTTCTTC.

The CDR3: CASSLGLAGPETQYF. DNA for the CDR3: TGTGCCAGCAGTTTAGGACTAGCGGGTCCAGAGACCCAGTACTTC. The chain recombines TRBV28 with TRBJ2-5, with 11 bases that match TRBD2. The CDR3 has 15 residues. The germline CDR1 and CDR2 sequences are MDHEN and SYDVKM. V lost 2 bases, J lost 4 bases, and 3 bases stayed unmatched.

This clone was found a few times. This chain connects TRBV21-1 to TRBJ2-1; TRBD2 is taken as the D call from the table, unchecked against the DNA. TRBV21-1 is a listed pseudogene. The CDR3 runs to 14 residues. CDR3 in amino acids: CASSKGSSYNEQFF. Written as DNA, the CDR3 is TGTGCCAGCAGCAAAGGTAGCTCCTACAATGAGCAGTTCTTC.

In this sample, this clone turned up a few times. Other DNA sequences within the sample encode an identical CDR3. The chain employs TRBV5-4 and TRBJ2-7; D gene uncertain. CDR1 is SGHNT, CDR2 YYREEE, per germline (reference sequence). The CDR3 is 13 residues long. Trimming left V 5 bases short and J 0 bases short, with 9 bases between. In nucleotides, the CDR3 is TGTGCCAGCAGTTTCCCGAGCTCCTACGAGCAGTACTTC. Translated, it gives CASSFPSSYEQYF.

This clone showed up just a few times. The CDR3 loop is CASSDEVLYEKLFF. CDR3 bases: TGTGCCAGCAGTGATGAAGTGTTATATGAAAAACTGTTTTTT. The rearrangement links TRBV25-1 to TRBJ1-4; no definite D call. CDR1 is MGHDK and CDR2 is SYGVNS in the germline V gene. Trimming took off 3 bases at V and 6 bases at J, with 11 bases between the two ends. The CDR3 sequence is 14 residues long.

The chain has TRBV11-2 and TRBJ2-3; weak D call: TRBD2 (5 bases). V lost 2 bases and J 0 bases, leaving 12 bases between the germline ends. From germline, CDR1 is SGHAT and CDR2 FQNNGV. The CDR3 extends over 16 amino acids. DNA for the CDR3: TGTGCCAGCAGCTTATCCCGCGGGCGTAGCACAGATACGCAGTATTTT. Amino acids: CASSLSRGRSTDTQYF. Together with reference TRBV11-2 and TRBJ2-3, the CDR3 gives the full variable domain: EAGVAQSPRYKIIEKRQSVAFWCNPISGHATLYWYQQILGQGPKLLIQFQNNGVVDDSQLPKDRFSAERLKGVDSTLKIQPAKLEDSAVYLCASSLSRGRSTDTQYFGPGTRLTVL.

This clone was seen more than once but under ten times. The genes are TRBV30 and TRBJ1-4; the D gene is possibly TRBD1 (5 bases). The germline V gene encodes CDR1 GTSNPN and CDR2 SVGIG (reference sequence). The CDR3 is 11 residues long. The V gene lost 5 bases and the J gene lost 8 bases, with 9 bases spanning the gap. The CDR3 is CAWSEGEKLFF. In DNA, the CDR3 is TGTGCCTGGTCAGAGGGGGAAAAACTGTTTTTT.

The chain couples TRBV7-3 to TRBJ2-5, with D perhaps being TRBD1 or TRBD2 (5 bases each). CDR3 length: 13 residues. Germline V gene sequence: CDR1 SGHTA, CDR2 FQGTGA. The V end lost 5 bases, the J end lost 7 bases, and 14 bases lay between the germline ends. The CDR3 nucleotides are TGTGCCAGCAGCCCCGGGGCCTCAGGGACCCAGTACTTC. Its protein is CASSPGASGTQYF.

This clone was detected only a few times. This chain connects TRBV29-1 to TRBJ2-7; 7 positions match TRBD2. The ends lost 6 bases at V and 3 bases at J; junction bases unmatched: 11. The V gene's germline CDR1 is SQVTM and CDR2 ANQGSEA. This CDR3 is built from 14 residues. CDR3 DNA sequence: TGCAGCGTCGCACCGACTAGCAGATTCTACGAGCAGTACTTC. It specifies CSVAPTSRFYEQYF.

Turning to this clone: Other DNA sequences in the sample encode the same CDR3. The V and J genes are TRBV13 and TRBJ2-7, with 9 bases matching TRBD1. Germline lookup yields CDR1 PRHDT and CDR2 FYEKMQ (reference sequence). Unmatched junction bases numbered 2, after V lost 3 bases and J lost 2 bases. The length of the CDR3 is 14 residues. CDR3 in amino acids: CASSLGQGAYEQYF. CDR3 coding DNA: TGTGCCAGCAGCTTGGGACAGGGAGCCTACGAGCAGTACTTC.